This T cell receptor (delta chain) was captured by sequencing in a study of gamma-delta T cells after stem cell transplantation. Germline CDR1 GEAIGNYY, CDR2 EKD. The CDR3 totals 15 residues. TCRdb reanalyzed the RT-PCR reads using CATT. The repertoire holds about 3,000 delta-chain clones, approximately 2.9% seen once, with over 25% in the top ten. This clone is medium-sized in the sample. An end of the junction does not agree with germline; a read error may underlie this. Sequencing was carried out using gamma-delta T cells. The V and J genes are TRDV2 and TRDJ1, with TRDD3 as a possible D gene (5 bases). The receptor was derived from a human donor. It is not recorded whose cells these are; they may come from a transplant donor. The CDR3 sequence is CARDDLVLESDKLIF. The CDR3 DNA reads TGTGCCCGTGACGACCTAGTACTGGAATCCGATAAACTCATCTTT.